The TCR beta chain under discussion was sequenced for a study of molecular identifiers for immune sequencing clone quantification. There are a few counts of this clonotype. Germline CDR1 reads SGDLS; CDR2 reads YYNGEE. The V end was cut by 4 bases, the J end by 2 bases, with 13 bases between. CDR3 length: 16 amino acids. Bulk TCR libraries used previously described methods and listed TCR primers. MiXCR, run by TCRdb on the PCR reads, gives a single entry per CDR3 protein. In the table there are roughly 630,000 distinct CDR3 sequences, around 25% of which are singletons. The chain employs TRBV9 and TRBJ2-6, with D perhaps assigned TRBD1 or TRBD2 (5 bases each). Specimen: naive CD8+ T cells from blood, with Jurkat cell RNA spiked in. Stated subset: FACS-sorted CD8+CD4-CCR7+CD45RA+ naive T cells. The sequence came from a human donor in good health. Some libraries in this study had Jurkat cell RNA spiked in. In DNA form, the CDR3 reads TGTGCCAGCAGCCTTGGGGGTTCCACTGGGGCCAACGTCCTGACTTTC. This sequence encodes CASSLGGSTGANVLTF. Using reference TRBV9 and TRBJ2-6 for the parts outside the CDR3, the full variable domain is DSGVTQTPKHLITATGQRVTLRCSPRSGDLSVYWYQQSLDQGLQFLIQYYNGEERAKGNILERFSAQQFPDLHSELNLSSLELGDSALYFCASSLGGSTGANVLTFGAGSRLTVL.